This TCR beta chain is drawn from a study of blood T cell repertoires in COVID-19. V lost 4 bases and J lost 2, with 15 bases in between. Germline CDR1 is SEHNR and CDR2 is FQNEAQ (reference sequence). The CDR3 totals 16 residues. Original data processing: Amplification of reference gene primers provided the estimated nucleated cell counts. This table comes from immunoSEQ multiplex PCR, and its TCRdb copy is limited to in-frame clones, with some not included. V, J and clone size were drawn from that table, and D and trimming were deduced from the DNA. The sample lists about 98,000 clones; roughly 80% were seen once.

The clonotype comes from a woman aged 80 or over with acute or convalescent COVID-19. Sequencing was performed on peripheral blood. V gene TRBV7-9 combines with J gene TRBJ2-1; a weak D match, TRBD2 (6 bases). DNA of the CDR3: TGTGCCAGCAGCTCCTCCGGGACTCGGGCCTACAATGAGCAGTTCTTC. This encodes CASSSSGTRAYNEQFF.